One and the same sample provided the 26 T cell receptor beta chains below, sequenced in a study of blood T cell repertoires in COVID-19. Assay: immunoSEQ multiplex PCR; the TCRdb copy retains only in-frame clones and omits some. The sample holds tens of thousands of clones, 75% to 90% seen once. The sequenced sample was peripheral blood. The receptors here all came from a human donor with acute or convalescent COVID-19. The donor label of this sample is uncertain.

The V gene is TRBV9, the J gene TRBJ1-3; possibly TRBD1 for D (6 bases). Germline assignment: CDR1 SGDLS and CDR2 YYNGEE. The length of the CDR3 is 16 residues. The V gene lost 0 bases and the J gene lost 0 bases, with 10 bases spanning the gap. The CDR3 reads CASSVDQGHSGNTIYF. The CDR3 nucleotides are TGTGCCAGCAGCGTAGATCAGGGACACTCTGGAAACACCATATATTTT. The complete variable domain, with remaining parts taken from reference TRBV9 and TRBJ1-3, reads DSGVTQTPKHLITATGQRVTLRCSPRSGDLSVYWYQQSLDQGLQFLIQYYNGEERAKGNILERFSAQQFPDLHSELNLSSLELGDSALYFCASSVDQGHSGNTIYFGEGSWLTVV.

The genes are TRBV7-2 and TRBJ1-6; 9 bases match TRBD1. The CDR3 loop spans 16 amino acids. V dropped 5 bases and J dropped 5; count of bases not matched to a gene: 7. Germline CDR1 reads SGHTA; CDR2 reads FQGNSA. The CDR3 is CASSPRTGANNSPLHF. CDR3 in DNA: TGTGCCAGCAGCCCCCGGACAGGGGCCAATAATTCACCCCTCCACTTT.

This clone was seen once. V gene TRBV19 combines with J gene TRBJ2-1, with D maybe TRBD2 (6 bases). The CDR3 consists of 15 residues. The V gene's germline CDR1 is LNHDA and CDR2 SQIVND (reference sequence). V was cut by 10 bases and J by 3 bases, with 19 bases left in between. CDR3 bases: TGTGCCACTGAGAAGGGAGGAGTACACTACAATGAGCAGTTCTTC. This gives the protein CATEKGGVHYNEQFF.

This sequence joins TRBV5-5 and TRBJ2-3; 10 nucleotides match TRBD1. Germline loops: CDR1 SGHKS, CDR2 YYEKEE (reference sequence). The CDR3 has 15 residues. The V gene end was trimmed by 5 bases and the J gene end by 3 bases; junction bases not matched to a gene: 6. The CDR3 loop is CASRPRDRGTDTQYF. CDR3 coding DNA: TGTGCCAGCAGACCCCGGGACAGGGGAACAGATACGCAGTATTTT.

This CDR3 reads CASSLERGREQFF. The CDR3 nucleotides are TGTGCCAGCAGCTTAGAGAGAGGGAGAGAGCAGTTCTTC. The chain recombines TRBV7-2 with TRBJ2-1; the D gene is possibly TRBD2 (5 bases). V lost 1 base, J lost 10 bases, and 11 bases lay in between. Germline assignment: CDR1 SGHTA and CDR2 FQGNSA. This CDR3 comprises 13 residues.

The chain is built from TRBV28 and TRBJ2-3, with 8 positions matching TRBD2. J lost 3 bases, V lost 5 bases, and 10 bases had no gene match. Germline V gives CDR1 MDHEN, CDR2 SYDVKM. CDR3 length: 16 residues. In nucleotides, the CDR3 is TGTGCCAGCAGTCCCAAGCGGGAGCGGCGGACAGATACGCAGTATTTT. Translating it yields CASSPKRERRTDTQYF.

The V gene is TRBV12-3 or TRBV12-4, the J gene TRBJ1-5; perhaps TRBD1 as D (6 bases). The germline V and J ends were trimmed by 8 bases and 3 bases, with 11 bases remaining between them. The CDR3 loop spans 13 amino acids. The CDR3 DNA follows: TGTGCCAGCCAAGGGGGATACAATCAGCCCCAGCATTTT. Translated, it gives CASQGGYNQPQHF.

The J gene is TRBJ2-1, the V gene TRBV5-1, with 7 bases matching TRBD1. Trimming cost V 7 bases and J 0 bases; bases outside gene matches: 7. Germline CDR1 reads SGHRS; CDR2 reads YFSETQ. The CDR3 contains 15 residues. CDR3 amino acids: CASGLRDSSYNEQFF. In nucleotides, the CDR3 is TGCGCCAGCGGACTCCGGGACAGCTCCTACAATGAGCAGTTCTTC.

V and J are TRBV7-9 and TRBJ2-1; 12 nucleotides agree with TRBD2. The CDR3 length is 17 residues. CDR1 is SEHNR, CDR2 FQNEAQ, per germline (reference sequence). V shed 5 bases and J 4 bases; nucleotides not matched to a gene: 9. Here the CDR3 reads CASSQRTSGTPYNEQFF. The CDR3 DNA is TGTGCCAGCAGCCAAAGGACTAGCGGGACACCATACAATGAGCAGTTCTTC.

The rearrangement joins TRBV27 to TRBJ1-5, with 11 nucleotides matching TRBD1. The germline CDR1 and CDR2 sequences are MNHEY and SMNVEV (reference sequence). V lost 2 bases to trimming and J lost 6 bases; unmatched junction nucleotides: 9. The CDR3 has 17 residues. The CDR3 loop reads CASSLRGTGGNGQPQHF. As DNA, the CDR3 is TGTGCCAGCAGTTTAAGAGGGACAGGGGGAAATGGTCAGCCCCAGCATTTT.

The CDR3 bases are TGTGCCAGCCCGTTCGGTCGCCCAAACTATGGCTACACCTTC. Amino acid sequence: CASPFGRPNYGYTF. The chain carries TRBV6-6 and TRBJ1-2; no reliable D call. In germline, CDR1 is MNHNY, CDR2 SVGAGI (reference sequence). With 8 bases removed from V and 2 bases from J, the gap between germline ends came to 15 bases. The CDR3 totals 14 residues.

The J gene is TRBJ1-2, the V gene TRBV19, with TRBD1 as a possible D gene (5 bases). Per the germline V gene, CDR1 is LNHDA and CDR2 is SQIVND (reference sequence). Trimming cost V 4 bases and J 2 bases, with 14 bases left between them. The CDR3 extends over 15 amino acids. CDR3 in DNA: TGTGCCAGTAGTACGTTCAGGGAGGGCAACTATGGCTACACCTTC. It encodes CASSTFREGNYGYTF.

The DNA for the CDR3 is TGTGCCAGCAGCCCGTCGGGAGCGGGGAGCACTAACTATGGCTACACCTTC. It is translated as CASSPSGAGSTNYGYTF. This chain connects TRBV7-8 to TRBJ1-2; D gene ambiguous. Trimming removed 5 bases from V and 0 bases from J, with 19 bases in between. Germline loops: CDR1 SGHVS, CDR2 FQNEAQ. CDR3 length equals 17 residues.

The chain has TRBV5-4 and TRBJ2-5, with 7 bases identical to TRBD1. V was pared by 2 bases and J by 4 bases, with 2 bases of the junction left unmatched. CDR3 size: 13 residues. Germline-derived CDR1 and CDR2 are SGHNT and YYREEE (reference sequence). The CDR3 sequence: CASSFTGVETQYF. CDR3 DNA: TGTGCCAGCAGCTTTACAGGGGTAGAGACCCAGTACTTC.

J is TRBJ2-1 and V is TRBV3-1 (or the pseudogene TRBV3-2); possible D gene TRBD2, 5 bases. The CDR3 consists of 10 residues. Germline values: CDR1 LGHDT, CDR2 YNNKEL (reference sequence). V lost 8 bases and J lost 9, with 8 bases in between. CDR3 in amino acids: CASRGVEQFF. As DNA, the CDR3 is TGTGCCAGCCGGGGAGTTGAGCAGTTCTTC.

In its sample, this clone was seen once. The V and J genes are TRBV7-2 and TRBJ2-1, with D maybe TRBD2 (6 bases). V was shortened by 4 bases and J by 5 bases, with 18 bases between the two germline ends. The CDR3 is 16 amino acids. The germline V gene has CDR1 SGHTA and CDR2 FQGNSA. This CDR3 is CASSSDRPRGNNEQFF. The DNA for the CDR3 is TGTGCCAGCAGCTCCGACCGCCCGCGGGGAAACAATGAGCAGTTCTTC.

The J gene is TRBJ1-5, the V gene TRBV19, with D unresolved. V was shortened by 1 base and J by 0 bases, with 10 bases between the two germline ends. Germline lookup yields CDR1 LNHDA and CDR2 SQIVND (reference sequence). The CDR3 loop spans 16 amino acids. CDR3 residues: CASSIAVADSNQPQHF. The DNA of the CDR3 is TGTGCCAGTAGTATAGCGGTTGCGGATAGCAATCAGCCCCAGCATTTT.

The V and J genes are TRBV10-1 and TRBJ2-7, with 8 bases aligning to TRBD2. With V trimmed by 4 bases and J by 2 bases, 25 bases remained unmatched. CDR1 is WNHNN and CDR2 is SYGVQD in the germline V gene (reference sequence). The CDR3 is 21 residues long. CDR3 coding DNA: TGCGCCAGCAGTGCCGACGGGGGGGCCCTTCCGTGTGGGGTTCCTGCCTACGAGCAGTACGTC. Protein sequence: CASSADGGALPCGVPAYEQYV.

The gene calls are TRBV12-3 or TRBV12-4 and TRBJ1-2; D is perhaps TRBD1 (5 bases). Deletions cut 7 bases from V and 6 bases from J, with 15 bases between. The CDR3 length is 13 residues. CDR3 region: CASTVQEGDGYTF. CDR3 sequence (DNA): TGTGCCAGCACCGTACAGGAAGGTGATGGCTACACCTTC.

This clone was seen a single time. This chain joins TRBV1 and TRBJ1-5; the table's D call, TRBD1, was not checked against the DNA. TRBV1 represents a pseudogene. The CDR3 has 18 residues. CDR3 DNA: TGCACCAGCAGCCAAGACAGGGGGTCGTTGCATAGCAATCAGCCCCAGCATTTT. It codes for CTSSQDRGSLHSNQPQHF.

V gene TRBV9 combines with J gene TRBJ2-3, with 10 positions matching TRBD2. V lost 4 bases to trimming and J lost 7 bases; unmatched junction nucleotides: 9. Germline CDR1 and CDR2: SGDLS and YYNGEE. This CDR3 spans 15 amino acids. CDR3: CASSPGLAASYTQYF. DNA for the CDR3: TGTGCCAGCAGCCCCGGACTAGCGGCTTCTTATACGCAGTATTTT. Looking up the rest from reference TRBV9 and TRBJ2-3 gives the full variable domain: DSGVTQTPKHLITATGQRVTLRCSPRSGDLSVYWYQQSLDQGLQFLIQYYNGEERAKGNILERFSAQQFPDLHSELNLSSLELGDSALYFCASSPGLAASYTQYFGPGTRLTVL.

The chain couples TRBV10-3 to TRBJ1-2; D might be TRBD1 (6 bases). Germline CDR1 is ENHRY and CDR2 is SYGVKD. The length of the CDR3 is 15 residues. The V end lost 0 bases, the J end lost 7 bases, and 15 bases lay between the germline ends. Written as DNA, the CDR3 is TGTGCCATCAGTGAGTCCCAGGGGTACAAGTCTGGCTACACCTTC. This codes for CAISESQGYKSGYTF.

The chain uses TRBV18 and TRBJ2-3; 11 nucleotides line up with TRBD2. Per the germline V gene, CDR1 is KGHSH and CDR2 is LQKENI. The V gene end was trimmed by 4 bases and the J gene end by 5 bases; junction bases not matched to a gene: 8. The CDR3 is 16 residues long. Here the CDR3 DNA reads TGTGCCAGCTCACGGAGTAGCGGGGGGGCCGTAGATACGCAGTATTTT. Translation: CASSRSSGGAVDTQYF.

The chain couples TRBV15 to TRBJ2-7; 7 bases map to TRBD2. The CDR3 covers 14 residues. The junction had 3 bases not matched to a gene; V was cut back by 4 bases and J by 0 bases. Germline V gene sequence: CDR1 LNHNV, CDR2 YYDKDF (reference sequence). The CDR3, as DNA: TGTGCCACCAGCAACCGGGACTACTCCTACGAGCAGTACTTC. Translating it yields CATSNRDYSYEQYF.

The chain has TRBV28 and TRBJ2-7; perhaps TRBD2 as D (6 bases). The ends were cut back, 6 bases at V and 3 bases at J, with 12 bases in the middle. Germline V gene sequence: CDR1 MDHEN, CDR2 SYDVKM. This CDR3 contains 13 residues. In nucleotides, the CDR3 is TGTGCCAGCAGCCTGACTAGTTTCTACGAGCAGTACTTC. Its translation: CASSLTSFYEQYF.

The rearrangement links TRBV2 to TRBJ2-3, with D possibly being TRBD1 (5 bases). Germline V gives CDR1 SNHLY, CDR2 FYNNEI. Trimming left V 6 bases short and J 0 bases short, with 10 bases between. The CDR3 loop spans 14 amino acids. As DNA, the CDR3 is TGTGCCAGCAGAGGGGCGGAGAGCACAGATACGCAGTATTTT. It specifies CASRGAESTDTQYF.